Listed below are T cell receptor beta chains from one sample, sequenced in a study of OX40 agonist ivuxolimab in advanced cancers. TCRdb keeps only in-frame clones here, not all; method: immunoSEQ multiplex PCR. The sample comprises 55,000 to 95,000 clones, 80% to 90% of which are singletons, and around 2.7% rests with the top ten. The sample consisted of CD4+ or CD8+ T cells sorted from blood, taken in a trial of the OX40 agonist ivuxolimab. The receptors were sampled from an adult with an advanced solid tumor such as melanoma, head and neck, liver or kidney cancer. Each CDR3 is given with its conserved first and last residue. D genes are given only for firm matches. Size is stated for part of the rows, as once, few or many counts, or as a class when the clone is expanded.

d_gene	v_gene	j_gene	abundance	CDR3nt	CDR3aa
-	TRBV28	TRBJ2-2	once	TGTGCCAGCAGGATAACCGGGGAGCTGTTTTTT	CASRITGELFF
-	TRBV27	TRBJ1-1	-	TGTGCCAGCAGAACAGGGAGGGAGAACACTGAAGCTTTCTTT	CASRTGRENTEAFF
-	TRBV11-2	TRBJ2-3	-	TGTGCCAGCAGCTTAGATCTGTCAGGGTGGAATACGCAGTATTTT	CASSLDLSGWNTQYF
-	TRBV15	TRBJ1-5	-	TGTGCCACCAGCAGAGATAATCAGCCCCAGCATTTT	CATSRDNQPQHF
-	TRBV2	TRBJ1-5	-	TGTGCCAGCCGCAGGGGAGCTTATCAGCCCCAGCATTTT	CASRRGAYQPQHF
-	TRBV5-1	TRBJ2-2	-	TGCGCCAGCAGCCTAAGCCCGGGGGTCGGCGGGGAGCTGTTTTTT	CASSLSPGVGGELFF
TRBD1	TRBV7-9	TRBJ2-7	-	TGTGCCAGCAGCTTAGAGACAGGGGGCCACGAGCAGTACTTC	CASSLETGGHEQYF
TRBD1	TRBV28	TRBJ1-2	-	TGTGCCAGCAGCCAGGGGACAGGGAACTATGGCTACACCTTC	CASSQGTGNYGYTF
-	TRBV2	TRBJ1-5	-	TGTGCCAGCCAAAGTTCTAGCAATCAGCCCCAGCATTTT	CASQSSSNQPQHF
TRBD2	TRBV28	TRBJ2-2	-	TGTGCCAGCACCGGGGCCGGGGGGTTCACCGGGGAGCTGTTTTTT	CASTGAGGFTGELFF
-	TRBV5-4	TRBJ2-2	-	TGTGCCAGCAGCTCACTTACTCGGGGCACCGGGGAGCTGTTTTTT	CASSSLTRGTGELFF
TRBD2	TRBV12-5	TRBJ2-1	once	TGTGCTAGTGGTTTGTGGGGGGGCAATGAGCAGTTCTTC	CASGLWGGNEQFF
-	TRBV28	TRBJ1-3	few	TGTGCCAGCAGTTTTAGGTCTCCTGGAGTCACCATATATTTT	CASSFRSPGVTIYF
-	TRBV28	TRBJ2-3	-	TGTGCCAGCAGTTCTGTCACAGATACGCAGTATTTT	CASSSVTDTQYF
TRBD2	TRBV9	TRBJ2-3	-	TGTGCCAGCAGCCCAGGCCGGACTAGCGGGGGCACAGATACGCAGTATTTT	CASSPGRTSGGTDTQYF
-	TRBV12-5	TRBJ2-5	-	TGTGCTAGTGGTTTGTTAGGGGAGGAAGAGACCCAGTACTTC	CASGLLGEEETQYF
TRBD1	TRBV6-1	TRBJ1-5	-	TGTGCCAGCAGTTGGACAGGGTTGGGCAATCAGCCCCAGCATTTT	CASSWTGLGNQPQHF
TRBD1	TRBV14	TRBJ2-5	-	TGTGCCAGCAGCCCCGGACAGGGTCGGGAGACCCAGTACTTC	CASSPGQGRETQYF
TRBD1	TRBV27	TRBJ1-1	-	TGTGCCAGCAGCCAACCACAGGGGGGAACTGAAGCTTTCTTT	CASSQPQGGTEAFF
TRBD1	TRBV7-9	TRBJ1-3	-	TGTGCCAGCAGCTTAACCGGGACAGCTGGAAACACCATATATTTT	CASSLTGTAGNTIYF
-	TRBV7-3	TRBJ1-1	-	TGTGCCAGCAGCTTATCTCCAGGCTGGAACACTGAAGCTTTCTTT	CASSLSPGWNTEAFF
-	TRBV5-1	TRBJ2-5	-	TGCGCCAGCAGCTTGGAGGGGTACGGAGAGACCCAGTACTTC	CASSLEGYGETQYF
TRBD2	TRBV10-2	TRBJ2-7	-	TGCGCCAGCAGAGTAGCGGGAGGGGTTCGGAACGAGCAGTACTTC	CASRVAGGVRNEQYF
-	TRBV5-1	TRBJ2-7	-	TGCGCCAGCAGCTTGGAGGCAACCTACGAGCAGTACTTC	CASSLEATYEQYF
TRBD2	TRBV30	TRBJ2-2	-	TGTGCCTGGAGGGCTAGCGGGAGATCGAACACCGGGGAGCTGTTTTTT	CAWRASGRSNTGELFF
-	TRBV6-6	TRBJ1-1	once	TGTGCCAGCCGAATATACACTGAAGCTTTCTTT	CASRIYTEAFF
TRBD1	TRBV7-6	TRBJ1-6	-	TGTGCCAGCAGCAGGACAGGGGGGTCACCCCTCCACTTT	CASSRTGGSPLHF
-	TRBV30	TRBJ2-2	once	TGTGCCTGGAGTGGTGCAGGGGGGTTCTCCGGGGAGCTGTTTTTT	CAWSGAGGFSGELFF
-	TRBV28	TRBJ1-3	-	TGTGCCAGCAGTCTAGGTGGAAACACCATATATTTT	CASSLGGNTIYF
TRBD2	TRBV5-4	TRBJ2-2	-	TGTGCCAGCAGCTGGACTAGCGGTGGTCAAGGCGGGGAGCTGTTTTTT	CASSWTSGGQGGELFF
-	TRBV19	TRBJ2-2	-	TGTGCCAGTGGAAGTAGCGGTGGGACCGGGGAGCTGTTTTTT	CASGSSGGTGELFF
-	TRBV12-5	TRBJ1-1	-	TGTGCTAGTGGTCCGCCCGGGACAAGCAACACTGAAGCTTTCTTT	CASGPPGTSNTEAFF
-	TRBV5-1	TRBJ2-2	-	TGCGCCAGCAGCTTGTATCGGACACATAACACCGGGGAGCTGTTTTTT	CASSLYRTHNTGELFF
-	TRBV19	TRBJ1-1	-	TGTGCCAGTAGTATAGGCACAACGAACACTGAAGCTTTCTTT	CASSIGTTNTEAFF
-	TRBV4-1	TRBJ1-6	few	TGCGCCAGCAGGGCAGGGCGCGGACGGTTTCCTAATTCACCCCTCCACTTT	CASRAGRGRFPNSPLHF
TRBD1	TRBV18	TRBJ2-1	-	TGTGCCAGCTCACCAGGGACAGACTACAATGAGCAGTTCTTC	CASSPGTDYNEQFF
TRBD1	TRBV6-5	TRBJ1-2	few	TGTGCCAGCACAAAATACAGGGGATCCTACACCTTC	CASTKYRGSYTF
TRBD1	TRBV19	TRBJ1-2	-	TGTGCCACCATGGACAGGGGAATCGGAGCCGACTATGGCTACACCTTC	CATMDRGIGADYGYTF
TRBD1	TRBV7-7	TRBJ1-1	-	TGTGCTAGCAGCTCGGACAGGGGGGAAGCTTTCTTT	CASSSDRGEAFF
TRBD1	TRBV28	TRBJ1-2	-	TGTGCCACCGGGACAGGGGGAATTGGCTACACCTTC	CATGTGGIGYTF
-	TRBV7-6	TRBJ2-1	-	TGTGCCAGCAGCTTCTTAGAAGAGCAGTTCTTC	CASSFLEEQFF
-	TRBV10-3	TRBJ2-7	-	TGTGCCATCAGTCCCCTACAGGGTTACCCGAACTACGAGCAGTACTTC	CAISPLQGYPNYEQYF
-	TRBV14	TRBJ2-5	-	TGTGCCAGCAGCCAAGGGGGTCTAGAGACCCAGTACTTC	CASSQGGLETQYF
TRBD1	TRBV19	TRBJ2-3	-	TGTGCCAGTAGTAAGACCGGGACAGGGCGAGTATTT	CASSKTGTGRVF
-	TRBV6-1	TRBJ1-1	-	TGTGCCAGCAGTGTTTCGGGTGAAGCTTTCTTT	CASSVSGEAFF
-	TRBV25-1	TRBJ1-4	-	TGTGCCAGCAGTGAAGGGCGAGTAACTAATGAAAAACTGTTTTTT	CASSEGRVTNEKLFF
-	TRBV7-9	TRBJ2-4	-	TGTGCCAGCAGCCAAGGGGCAGGGCTAGCCAAAAACATTCAGTACTTC	CASSQGAGLAKNIQYF
-	TRBV7-9	TRBJ2-3	-	TGTGCCAGCTCCGCCCCGGGGCCAACAGATACGCAGTATTTT	CASSAPGPTDTQYF
TRBD1	TRBV11-2	TRBJ1-2	-	TGTGCCAGCAGCTTGGACAGGGGGCATGGCTACACCTTC	CASSLDRGHGYTF
-	TRBV4-1	TRBJ1-3	-	TGCGCCAGCAGCCAAGACTGGGCTGCTCCCCTATCCCTTTACTCTGGAAACACCATATATTTT	CASSQDWAAPLSLYSGNTIYF
-	TRBV27	TRBJ1-1	-	TGTGCCAGCAGGGAACACGACTTCTCCCGAGGGACTGAAGCTTTCTTT	CASREHDFSRGTEAFF
-	TRBV5-1	TRBJ2-7	-	TGCGCCAGCAGCTTGGGGACTACGAACGACGAGCAGTACTTC	CASSLGTTNDEQYF
-	TRBV18	TRBJ2-3	-	TGTGCCAGCTCACCAGGCACCCCTACAGATACGCAGTATTTT	CASSPGTPTDTQYF
-	TRBV9	TRBJ2-7	-	TGTGCCAGCAGCCCGGTTGGGGGGGGGCACTCCTACGAGCAGTACTTC	CASSPVGGGHSYEQYF
-	TRBV9	TRBJ2-7	-	TGTGCCAGCAGCGTAGGCGGAGGTTCGATGGAGCAGTACTTC	CASSVGGGSMEQYF